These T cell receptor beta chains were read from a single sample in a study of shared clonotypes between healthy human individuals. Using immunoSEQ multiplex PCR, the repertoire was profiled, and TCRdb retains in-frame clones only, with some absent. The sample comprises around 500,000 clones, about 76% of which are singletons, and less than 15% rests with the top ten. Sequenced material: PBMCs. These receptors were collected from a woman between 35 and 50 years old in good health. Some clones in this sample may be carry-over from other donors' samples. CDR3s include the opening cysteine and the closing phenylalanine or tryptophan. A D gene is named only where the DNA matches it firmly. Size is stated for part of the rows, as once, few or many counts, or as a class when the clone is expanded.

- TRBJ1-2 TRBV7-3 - TGTGCCAGCAGCTTATATATCAGCGAAGTCTACACCTTC CASSLYISEVYTF
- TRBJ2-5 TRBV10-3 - TGTGCCATCAGGGCGCTATACGGAGAGACCCAGTACTTC CAIRALYGETQYF
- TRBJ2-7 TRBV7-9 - TGTGCCAGCAGCTTAGTTAATTTCGGGTACGAGCAGTACTTC CASSLVNFGYEQYF
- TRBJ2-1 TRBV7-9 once TGTGCCAGCAGCTTATCGGGCGGGACGTCCTACAATGAGCAGTTCTTC CASSLSGGTSYNEQFF
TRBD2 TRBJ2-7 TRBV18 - TGTGCCAGCTCACCACCGGGACTAGCACTCGAGCAGTACTTC CASSPPGLALEQYF
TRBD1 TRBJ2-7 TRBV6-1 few TGTGCCAGCCGCCGGGACAGGGGGCTCTACGAGCAGTACTTC CASRRDRGLYEQYF
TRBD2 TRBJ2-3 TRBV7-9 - TGTGCCAGCAGCTTAGGGCTAGCGGGAGGTGGAGATACGCAGTATTTT CASSLGLAGGGDTQYF
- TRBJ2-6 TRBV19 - TGTGCCAGTAGTTCAGGGGTGGCAGGGGCCAACGTCCTGACTTTC CASSSGVAGANVLTF
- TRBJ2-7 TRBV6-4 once TGTGCCAGCGAACCAGGGAGGGGGCGAACCTACGAGCAGTACTTC CASEPGRGRTYEQYF
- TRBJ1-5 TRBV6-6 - TGTGCCAGCAGGAAGGGGGGGGAAGCTCAGCCCCAGCATTTT CASRKGGEAQPQHF
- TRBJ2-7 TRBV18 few TGTGCCAGCTCACCACCGCAGTCTTACGAGCAGTACTTC CASSPPQSYEQYF
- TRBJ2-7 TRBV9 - TGTGCCAGCAGCGTAGGAGGACAGCAAATCTACGAGCAGTACTTC CASSVGGQQIYEQYF
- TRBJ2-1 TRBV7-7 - TGTGCTAGCAGCGGAGAAGGGTTAGGTGAGCAGTTCTTC CASSGEGLGEQFF
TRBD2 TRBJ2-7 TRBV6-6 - TGTGCCAGCAAGACTAGCGGCACCTACGAGCAGTACTTC CASKTSGTYEQYF
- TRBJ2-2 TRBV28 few TGTGCCAGCAGCGAGGGAAACACCGGGGAGCTGTTTTTT CASSEGNTGELFF
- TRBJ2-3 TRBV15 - TGTGCCACCAGCAGAGATTCGGGGGAGAGGTGGGATACGCAGTATTTT CATSRDSGERWDTQYF
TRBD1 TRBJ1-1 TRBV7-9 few TGTGCCAGCAGTCATTTGCCGGGGGGACAGGATAAAGCTTTCTTT CASSHLPGGQDKAFF
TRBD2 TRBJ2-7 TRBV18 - TGTGCCAGCTCTCCCGAGCGGGAGGAGTCCTACGAGCAGTACTTC CASSPEREESYEQYF
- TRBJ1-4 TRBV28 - TGTGCCTCAGCATTGGGAGGGGATGAAAAACTGTTTTTT CASALGGDEKLFF
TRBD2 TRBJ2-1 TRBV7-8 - TGTGCCAGCAGCTTAGCGACTAGCGCGAATGAGCAGTTCTTC CASSLATSANEQFF
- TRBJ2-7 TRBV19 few TGTGCCAGCTCCACCCACCTACAGGGACCGTACGAGCAGTACTTC CASSTHLQGPYEQYF
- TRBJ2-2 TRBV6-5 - TGTGCCAGCAAAGGAGCGAACACCGGGGAGCTGTTTTTT CASKGANTGELFF
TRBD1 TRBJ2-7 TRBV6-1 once TGTGCCATCAGTGAACTACAGGGGGTATGGGAGCAGTACTTC CAISELQGVWEQYF
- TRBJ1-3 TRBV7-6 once TGTGCCAGCAGCTTAGTAGGAGGGTTTGCCGGAAACACCATATATTTT CASSLVGGFAGNTIYF
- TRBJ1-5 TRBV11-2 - TGTGCCAGCAGCTTTGGGACGGGCTATAGCAATCAGCCCCAGCATTTT CASSFGTGYSNQPQHF
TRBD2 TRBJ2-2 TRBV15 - TGTGCCACCAGCAGGAGACTAGCGGGAGGAGCCGGGGAGCTGTTTTTT CATSRRLAGGAGELFF
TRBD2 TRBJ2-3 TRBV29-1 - TGCAGCGTTTGGACTAGCGGGCATTACACAGATACGCAGTATTTT CSVWTSGHYTDTQYF
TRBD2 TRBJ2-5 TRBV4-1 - TGCGCCAGCAGCCAATTGGGACTAGCGGGAGGGGGAGAGACCCAGTACTTC CASSQLGLAGGGETQYF
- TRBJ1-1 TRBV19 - TGTGCCAGTAGTATCGGGGATTGGGGCACTGAAGCTTTCTTT CASSIGDWGTEAFF
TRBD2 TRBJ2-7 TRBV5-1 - TGCGCCAGCAGCTTGGGACTAGCGGGAGACCAGCGTAGCGAGCAGTACTTC CASSLGLAGDQRSEQYF
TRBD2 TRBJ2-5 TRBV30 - TGTGCCTGGACTAGCGGGAGATACCAAGAGACCCAGTACTTC CAWTSGRYQETQYF
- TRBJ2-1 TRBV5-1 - TGCGCCAGCAGCTTGGGGGGGCTATCTAGGCAGTTCTTC CASSLGGLSRQFF
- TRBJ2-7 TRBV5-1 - TGCGCCAGCAGCCCACAGGGATACGAGCAGTACTTC CASSPQGYEQYF
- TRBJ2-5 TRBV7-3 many TGTGCCAGCAGCTTAAATGCAGGGGCCCGAGAGACCCAGTACTTC CASSLNAGARETQYF
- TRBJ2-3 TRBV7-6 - TGTGCCAGCAGCTTAGCGCCCGTGGGGGGCACAGATACGCAGTATTTT CASSLAPVGGTDTQYF
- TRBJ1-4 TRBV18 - TGTGCCAGCTCACCATACAGGCCAGCAACTAATGAAAAACTGTTTTTT CASSPYRPATNEKLFF
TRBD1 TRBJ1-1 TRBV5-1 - TGCGCCAGCAGCAGCCCAGGGGGCCGGGTAGGAAACACTGAAGCTTTCTTT CASSSPGGRVGNTEAFF
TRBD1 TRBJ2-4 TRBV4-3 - TGCGCCAGCAGCCCCGGGCGACAGGGGAAAAACATTCAGTACTTC CASSPGRQGKNIQYF